A selection of T cell receptor beta chains follows, all from one sample in a study of CD8+ T cells in alopecia areata. Some clones are missing from TCRdb's copy, which holds only in-frame ones; the method was immunoSEQ multiplex PCR. In the table there are around 210,000 clones, under 70% of which are singletons. The sample in question was CD4+ T cells sorted from blood, obtained at week 4, from a patient treated with tofacitinib. Receptor source: a human donor with alopecia areata. The CDR3 runs from the conserved cysteine through the conserved F or W. A D gene is named only where the DNA matches it firmly. The listing skips clone size in some rows; elsewhere it reads once, few, many or a size class.

d_call,clone_size,j_call,v_call,cdr3_length,cdr3_nt,cdr3_aa
TRBD1,NA,TRBJ2-7,TRBV28,13,TGTGCCAGCAGTTTAACAGGGGGACTGGAGCAGTACTTC,CASSLTGGLEQYF
NA,NA,TRBJ1-4,TRBV30,13,TGTGCTACGAGACCGGCAGCTAATGAAAAACTGTTTTTT,CATRPAANEKLFF
NA,few,TRBJ2-7,TRBV7-9,14,TGTGCCAGCAGCCGCCGATATGACAGCTACGAGCAGTACTTC,CASSRRYDSYEQYF
NA,NA,TRBJ2-1,TRBV29-1,13,TGCAGCGTTTACGCCGGGACGAACAATGAGCAGTTCTTC,CSVYAGTNNEQFF
NA,NA,TRBJ1-2,TRBV5-6,12,TGTGCCAGCAGCCCCGGGGAATTTAGCTACACCTTC,CASSPGEFSYTF
NA,NA,TRBJ1-1,TRBV7-2,13,TGTGCCAGCAGCTCGAACAGTTTCACTGAAGCTTTCTTT,CASSSNSFTEAFF
TRBD1,NA,TRBJ2-2,TRBV25-1,15,TGTGCCAGCAGTGCGACAGGGGGGAACACCGGGGAGCTGTTTTTT,CASSATGGNTGELFF
TRBD1,NA,TRBJ1-1,TRBV18,16,TGTGCCAGCTCACCAAACCAGGGGGCCATGAACACTGAAGCTTTCTTT,CASSPNQGAMNTEAFF
NA,NA,TRBJ2-5,TRBV18,13,TGTGCCAGCTCACCCCTCTCGGTTGGGACCCAGTACTTC,CASSPLSVGTQYF
TRBD1,NA,TRBJ2-1,TRBV18,13,TGTGCCAGCTCACCGGGACAGGGATCTGAGCAGTTCTTC,CASSPGQGSEQFF
NA,few,TRBJ1-5,TRBV30,13,TGTGCCTGGAGTGGGCGGTCCGGACAGCCCCAGCATTTT,CAWSGRSGQPQHF
NA,NA,TRBJ2-7,TRBV7-2,13,TGTGCCAGCAGCCAAGCCGTGGACGCTGAGCAGTACTTC,CASSQAVDAEQYF
TRBD1,few,TRBJ1-5,TRBV29-1,14,TGCAGCGTTGTTGTAGGGACAGGGCCTTCATCCCAGCATTTT,CSVVVGTGPSSQHF
NA,NA,TRBJ1-4,TRBV19,15,TGTGCCAGTAGTCCGCTTCCCGGGTGGAATGAAAAACTGTTTTTT,CASSPLPGWNEKLFF
NA,NA,TRBJ2-2,TRBV30,12,TGTGCCTGGAGGCGGTTCCCCGGGGAGCTGTTTTTT,CAWRRFPGELFF
NA,NA,TRBJ2-5,TRBV2,14,TGTGCCAGCAAAGCCCCCGGGGGCCGGGAGACCCAGTACTTC,CASKAPGGRETQYF
TRBD1,NA,TRBJ2-7,TRBV2,15,TGTGCCAGCAGGAACCCCGGGACAGGGGCCTACGAGCAGTACTTC,CASRNPGTGAYEQYF
NA,NA,TRBJ1-5,TRBV19,12,TGTGCCAGTAGTAAACAGGATCAGCCCCAGCATTTT,CASSKQDQPQHF
NA,few,TRBJ1-2,TRBV29-1,12,TGCAGCGTTACCGGGACCGCCTATGGCTACACCTTC,CSVTGTAYGYTF
NA,NA,TRBJ1-1,TRBV29-1,16,TGCAGCGTCGTCCGAGGACAGAGCCGGCTGGGGACTGAAGCTTTCTTT,CSVVRGQSRLGTEAFF
TRBD1,few,TRBJ2-7,TRBV29-1,13,TGCAGCGTCGACGGACAGGGTCACTACGAGCAGTACTTC,CSVDGQGHYEQYF
NA,few,TRBJ1-2,TRBV7-2,15,TGTGCCAGCAGCCCGCAGGCAGGGAGCAACTATGGCTACACCTTC,CASSPQAGSNYGYTF
NA,NA,TRBJ2-2,TRBV1,17,TGCACCAGCAGCCAAGCAGCGGGGGGGCCTTTCATCGGGGAGCTGTTTTTT,CTSSQAAGGPFIGELFF
TRBD2,NA,TRBJ2-5,TRBV30,16,TGTGCCTGGAGTAGCCAGGGACTAGCGGGGACACAGACCCAGTACTTC,CAWSSQGLAGTQTQYF